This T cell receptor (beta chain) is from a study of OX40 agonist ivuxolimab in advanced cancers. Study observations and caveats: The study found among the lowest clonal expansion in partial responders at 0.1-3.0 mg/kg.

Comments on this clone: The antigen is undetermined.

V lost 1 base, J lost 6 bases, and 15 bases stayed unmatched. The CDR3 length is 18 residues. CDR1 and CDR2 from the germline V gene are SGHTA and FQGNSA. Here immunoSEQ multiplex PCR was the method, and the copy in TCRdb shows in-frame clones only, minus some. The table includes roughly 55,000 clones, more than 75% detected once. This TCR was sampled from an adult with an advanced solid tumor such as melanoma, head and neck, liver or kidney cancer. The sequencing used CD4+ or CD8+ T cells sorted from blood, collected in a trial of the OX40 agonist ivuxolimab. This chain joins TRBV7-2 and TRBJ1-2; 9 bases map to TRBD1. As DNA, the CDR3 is TGTGCCAGCAGCTTAGAAGGATTGGGACAGGGTTTTCTCCATGGCTACACCTTC. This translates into CASSLEGLGQGFLHGYTF. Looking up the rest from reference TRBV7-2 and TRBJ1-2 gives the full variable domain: GAGVSQSPSNKVTEKGKDVELRCDPISGHTALYWYRQSLGQGLEFLIYFQGNSAPDKSGLPSDRFSAERTGGSVSTLTIQRTQQEDSAVYLCASSLEGLGQGFLHGYTFGSGTRLTVV.